This TCR beta chain stems from a study of cytomegalovirus exposure and HLA in healthy donors. The study, taken as a whole, reports: Earlier findings revealed that most TCR beta V segments proved productive either about 87% or about 30% of the time. Generally TCR sequences proved uncommon, though certain public TCRs appeared in numerous donors. Later analysis showed TCR association rates varying by HLA locus, highest for DRB1 and lowest for HLA-C.

Primers for the PCR totalled 60 Vbeta and 13 Jbeta. Some clones are missing from TCRdb's copy, which holds only in-frame ones; the method was immunoSEQ multiplex PCR. This table has hundreds of thousands of clones, 70% to 85% appearing once. V gave up 10 bases and J gave up 4 bases, with 10 bases separating them. The CDR3 spans 11 residues. Germline values: CDR1 MNHNY, CDR2 SVGAGI (reference sequence). This clone came up a few times. Its antigen remains unknown. This sequence was found in a woman aged 60-75 years in good health and CMV-seropositive. This rearrangement joins TRBV6-6 to TRBJ1-2, with no clear D. Source material: PBMCs. The CDR3 protein is CAIHTGYGYTF. The CDR3 DNA is TGTGCCATCCACACGGGCTATGGCTACACCTTC.